This note documents a single TCR beta chain sequence. The data were taken from a study of T cell changes during pregnancy in multiple sclerosis. Produced via immunoSEQ multiplex PCR; TCRdb's table is partial and in-frame only. The sample yields tens of thousands of clones, 89% seen once. V shed 4 bases and J 9 bases; nucleotides not matched to a gene: 14. Germline assignment: CDR1 MNHNS and CDR2 SASEGT. The CDR3 is 17 residues long. This chain joins TRBV6-1 and TRBJ2-1, with 11 bases aligning to TRBD2. This receptor was identified in a female donor with multiple sclerosis, enrolled in a pregnancy study. Sample: CD4+ T cells from peripheral blood mononuclear cells, taken in the first trimester of pregnancy. CDR3: CASSGRGTSGGTSEQFF. CDR3 in DNA: TGTGCCAGCAGTGGCCGAGGGACTAGCGGAGGGACTAGTGAGCAGTTCTTC.